In this sample, the clone carrying this T cell receptor (beta chain) turned up many times. As yet, its antigen is unknown. The data are from a study of molecular identifiers for immune sequencing clone quantification. CDR1 and CDR2 (germline): SGHNT, YYREEE (reference sequence). This CDR3 contains 16 residues. V was clipped by 3 bases and J by 2 bases; unmatched bases: 8. Using a CD8+CD4-CCR7+CD45RA+ phenotype, naive CD8 T cells were sorted. TCRdb re-called the PCR reads through MiXCR, storing one row per CDR3 protein. The sample records about 640,000 distinct CDR3 sequences, about 20% being singletons. Regarding the study as a whole: Naive cells had under 1% of molecules in clones above 20 RNA copies, effectors over 99%. Single-cell amounts of spiked Jurkat TCR RNA were reportedly detectable among about 960,000 naive cells.

The source of this sequence is a human donor in good health. Some libraries in this study had Jurkat cell RNA spiked in. The sequenced sample consisted of naive CD8+ T cells from blood, with Jurkat cell RNA spiked in. The subset here: FACS-sorted CD8+CD4-CCR7+CD45RA+ naive T cells. The chain combines TRBV5-4 with TRBJ2-3; 8 bases agree with TRBD2. CDR3 loop: CASSSERETSTDTQYF. DNA for the CDR3: TGTGCCAGCAGCTCGGAGCGGGAGACCTCCACAGATACGCAGTATTTT.